Detailed here is one T cell receptor beta chain. Its antigen is currently unknown. Since it is a stray read in a library aimed at alpha chains, this beta chain has a size that is not meaningful. V dropped 3 bases and J dropped 6 bases, with 12 bases sitting between them. CDR3 length: 13 amino acids. Per germline, CDR1 SGHTA and CDR2 FQGTGA. Time point specified: sample taken at primary tumor resection. Unsorted whole RNA samples from tumor, nontumor lung or frozen PBMC were sequenced. Each CDR3 protein gets one entry after TCRdb re-called the 5' RACE reads with MiXCR. The table has 1,100 or so distinct CDR3 sequences, around a third seen once. This specimen belongs to a study of spatial heterogeneity in lung cancer. Overall study results and limits: The recorded estimate of tumor T cell coverage is about 6.4% for alpha chains and about 12% for beta chains. Expanded alpha and beta TCR counts within tumors tracked tumor mutation counts. Ubiquitous expanded TCR counts tracked ubiquitous nonsynonymous mutations; regional expanded TCR counts tracked regional nonsynonymous mutations.

The chain is built from TRBV7-3 and TRBJ2-7; possible D gene TRBD2, 5 bases. This clonotype was obtained from a male donor with early-stage non-small cell lung cancer. The source material was lung tumor tissue, sampled at surgery. This CDR3 reads CASSLAGAPEQYF. The CDR3 nucleotides read TGTGCCAGCAGCTTGGCGGGTGCCCCCGAGCAGTACTTC.